A single sample gave rise to the 21 T cell receptor beta chains below, sequenced in a study of OX40 agonist ivuxolimab in advanced cancers. Only in-frame clones appear in the TCRdb table, and some are missing; sequencing was by immunoSEQ multiplex PCR. The sample lists fewer than 75,000 clones; about 87% were seen once. This specimen consisted of CD4+ or CD8+ T cells sorted from blood, obtained in a trial of the OX40 agonist ivuxolimab. The receptors were sampled from an adult with an advanced solid tumor such as melanoma, head and neck, liver or kidney cancer.

The chain is built from TRBV19 and TRBJ2-7; TRBD2 might be the D (5 bases). Per germline, CDR1 LNHDA and CDR2 SQIVND (reference sequence). V was trimmed by 3 bases and J by 6 bases, leaving 12 bases between them. The CDR3 spans 13 residues. The CDR3 DNA is TGTGCCAGTAGTATTCCCCCCGGAGGCGAGCAGTACTTC. The encoded protein is CASSIPPGGEQYF.

The rearrangement uses TRBV7-8 and TRBJ2-3, with D unclear. There are 11 residues in the CDR3. Germline V CDR1 and CDR2: SGHVS, FQNEAQ. V lost 3 bases, J lost 2 bases, and 0 bases lay in between. The CDR3: CASSFTDTQYF. The CDR3 DNA follows: TGTGCCAGCAGCTTCACAGATACGCAGTATTTT.

The rearrangement uses TRBV29-1 and TRBJ2-7; 7 bases map to TRBD1. After removal of 6 bases from V and 3 bases from J, the junction contained 5 bases not matched to a gene. The CDR3 is 12 residues long. Germline V gene sequence: CDR1 SQVTM, CDR2 ANQGSEA. The CDR3 nucleotides read TGCAGCGTGAGGGGACAGTTCTACGAGCAGTACTTC. Amino acid sequence: CSVRGQFYEQYF.

The J gene is TRBJ1-2, the V gene TRBV4-1; unclear D gene. CDR1 MGHRA and CDR2 YSYEKL come from the germline V gene. V was clipped by 1 base and J by 8 bases, with 11 bases between them. This CDR3 region has 13 residues. This CDR3 reads CASSQVSARGYTF. The CDR3 bases are TGCGCCAGCAGCCAAGTTTCTGCCCGGGGCTACACCTTC.

The rearrangement links TRBV6-1 to TRBJ1-1, with TRBD1 matching over 9 bases. The CDR3 loop spans 16 amino acids. Trimming removed 5 bases from V and 4 bases from J; junction bases left unmatched: 11. The germline CDR1 and CDR2 sequences are MNHNS and SASEGT. The CDR3 region is CASSQENRGRITEAFF. In DNA form, the CDR3 reads TGTGCCAGCAGTCAAGAGAACAGGGGGCGCATCACTGAAGCTTTCTTT.

This clone was recorded only once. The chain carries TRBV30 and TRBJ2-7, with D unclear. Deletions cut 5 bases from V and 3 bases from J, with 8 bases between. The CDR3 has 11 residues. Germline V gives CDR1 GTSNPN, CDR2 SVGIG (reference sequence). The CDR3 nucleotides are TGTGCCTGGGGAGTTAACTACGAGCAGTACTTC. It translates to CAWGVNYEQYF. Based on the CDR3 plus reference TRBV30 and TRBJ2-7, the full variable domain is SQTIHQWPATLVQPVGSPLSLECTVEGTSNPNLYWYRQAAGRGLQLLFYSVGIGQISSEVPQNLSASRPQDRQFILSSKKLLLSDSGFYLCAWGVNYEQYFGPGTRLTVT.

The chain has TRBV6-1 and TRBJ2-7, with TRBD1 identical over 9 bases. Trimming took 6 bases from V and 2 from J; bases not matched to a gene: 5. The germline gives CDR1 MNHNS, CDR2 SASEGT. The CDR3 is 14 residues long. CDR3 DNA: TGTGCCAGCAGGTTAGGGACAGGGACCTACGAGCAGTACTTC. Its protein is CASRLGTGTYEQYF.

The rearrangement uses TRBV6-1 and TRBJ1-2; D is undetermined. The CDR3 loop spans 13 amino acids. In germline, CDR1 is MNHNS, CDR2 SASEGT. V was clipped by 5 bases and J by 4 bases, with 11 bases between them. The CDR3 loop reads CASSQTKPYGYTF. The CDR3 DNA sequence: TGTGCCAGCAGTCAAACGAAACCCTATGGCTACACCTTC.

This rearrangement joins TRBV5-1 to TRBJ2-1, with 8 bases aligning to TRBD1. The junction had 2 bases not matched to a gene; V was cut back by 0 bases and J by 6 bases. Germline V gene sequence: CDR1 SGHRS, CDR2 YFSETQ. The CDR3 spans 14 residues. As DNA, the CDR3 is TGCGCCAGCAGCTTGGGACAGGGGTTCAATGAGCAGTTCTTC. Encoded protein: CASSLGQGFNEQFF.

V and J are TRBV2 and TRBJ1-1, with a possible D match to TRBD1 (6 bases). The CDR3 has 15 residues. V was trimmed by 5 bases and J by 6 bases, leaving 19 bases between them. Germline CDR1 and CDR2: SNHLY and FYNNEI. CDR3 region: CASSPRTDPRAEAFF. The DNA for the CDR3 is TGTGCCAGCAGTCCAAGGACAGACCCCCGGGCTGAAGCTTTCTTT. Combining the CDR3 with reference TRBV2 and TRBJ1-1 gives the whole variable domain EPEVTQTPSHQVTQMGQEVILRCVPISNHLYFYWYRQILGQKVEFLVSFYNNEISEKSEIFDDQFSVERPDGSNFTLKIRSTKLEDSAMYFCASSPRTDPRAEAFFGQGTRLTVV.

CDR3 coding DNA: TGTGCCAGCAGCTACCCCTCCCCTCCGTACAATGAGCAGTTCTTC. Its translation is CASSYPSPPYNEQFF. The chain employs TRBV28 and TRBJ2-1; D remains unclear. The germline CDR1 and CDR2 sequences are MDHEN and SYDVKM. Trimming shortened V by 6 bases and J by 4 bases, and 16 bases separated the two germline ends. This CDR3 region has 15 residues. The entire variable domain, with the rest obtained from reference TRBV28 and TRBJ2-1, is as follows: DVKVTQSSRYLVKRTGEKVFLECVQDMDHENMFWYRQDPGLGLRLIYFSYDVKMKEKGDIPEGYSVSREKKERFSLILESASTNQTSMYLCASSYPSPPYNEQFFGPGTRLTVL.

The V gene is TRBV25-1, the J gene TRBJ1-2, with unresolved D. V was trimmed by 3 bases and J by 5 bases, leaving 10 bases between them. CDR3 length: 13 amino acids. CDR1 is MGHDK, CDR2 SYGVNS, per germline. CDR3 region: CASSERRAYGYTF. The DNA for the CDR3 is TGTGCCAGCAGTGAGCGGAGAGCATATGGCTACACCTTC.

The chain uses TRBV5-7 and TRBJ1-5; D uncertain. TRBV5-7 is marked as an open reading frame, function uncertain. V shed 4 bases and J shed 3 bases, with 11 bases lying between them. This CDR3 contains 14 residues. Here the CDR3 reads CASSPPSVNQPQHF. The CDR3, as DNA: TGTGCCAGCAGCCCCCCGTCAGTCAATCAGCCCCAGCATTTT.

This chain connects TRBV29-1 to TRBJ2-1; 10 nucleotides align to TRBD2. Germline values: CDR1 SQVTM, CDR2 ANQGSEA. The V gene end was trimmed by 4 bases and the J gene end by 3 bases; junction bases not matched to a gene: 0. CDR3 length: 13 residues. The CDR3 sequence is CSVGTSGYNEQFF. CDR3 in DNA: TGCAGCGTTGGGACTAGCGGCTACAATGAGCAGTTCTTC.

J is TRBJ1-1 and V is TRBV27, with 11 nucleotides matching TRBD1. Germline V gene lookup returns CDR1 MNHEY and CDR2 SMNVEV (reference sequence). This CDR3 contains 15 residues. The J segment lost 0 bases and the V segment lost 8 bases, leaving 5 bases of the junction unmatched. For the CDR3, the DNA is TGTGCCAGCCGCGGGACAGGGGGTTTGAACACTGAAGCTTTCTTT. It is translated as CASRGTGGLNTEAFF.

This chain connects TRBV7-8 to TRBJ2-2; D remains unclear. This CDR3 contains 16 residues. Germline V lookup: CDR1 SGHVS, CDR2 FQNEAQ. The germline V and J ends were trimmed by 5 bases and 0 bases, with 13 bases remaining between them. This CDR3 reads CASSPRELSNTGELFF. The CDR3 DNA reads TGTGCCAGCAGCCCTAGGGAACTTTCGAACACCGGGGAGCTGTTTTTT.

This clone has only one observation. V gene TRBV27 combines with J gene TRBJ1-3, with D uncertain. CDR1 is MNHEY, CDR2 SMNVEV, per germline (reference sequence). This CDR3 is 14 amino acids long. V lost 7 bases and J lost 0, with 10 bases in between. This CDR3 reads CASKERLSGNTIYF. The CDR3 bases are TGTGCCAGCAAAGAAAGACTCTCTGGAAACACCATATATTTT.

The V gene is TRBV7-9, the J gene TRBJ2-2; 7 bases line up with TRBD1. The CDR3 totals 14 residues. The germline gives CDR1 SEHNR, CDR2 FQNEAQ (reference sequence). With 5 bases clipped from V and 7 bases from J, the junction kept 7 bases outside the gene matches. The CDR3 nucleotides read TGTGCCAGCAGCGCTGGGACAGCCCACGGGGAGCTGTTTTTT. Protein sequence: CASSAGTAHGELFF.

This rearrangement joins TRBV28 to TRBJ2-7; tentative D call: TRBD1 (6 bases). The CDR3 covers 15 residues. Trimming removed 1 base at V and 2 bases at J, with 12 bases between. Germline CDR1 MDHEN, CDR2 SYDVKM. The CDR3 protein is CASSLLSGAAYEQYF. The DNA of the CDR3 is TGTGCCAGCAGTTTATTGTCAGGGGCAGCCTACGAGCAGTACTTC.

The V and J genes are TRBV6-5 and TRBJ1-1; D might be TRBD1 (5 bases). The V end was cut by 9 bases, the J end by 2 bases, with 13 bases between. The CDR3 has 13 amino acids. Germline V gene data show CDR1 as MNHEY and CDR2 as SVGAGI. The CDR3 here is CASSRVSNTEAFF. CDR3 nucleotides: TGTGCCAGTTCCAGGGTATCCAACACTGAAGCTTTCTTT.

The chain employs TRBV6-5 and TRBJ1-5, with D perhaps TRBD1 (5 bases). This CDR3 has 15 residues. Germline V CDR1 and CDR2: MNHEY, SVGAGI. Trimming removed 0 bases at V and 6 bases at J, with 12 bases between. CDR3 sequence reads: CASSYSGGSGQPQHF. For the CDR3, the DNA is TGTGCCAGCAGTTACTCCGGGGGTTCGGGTCAGCCCCAGCATTTT.